The 28 T cell receptor beta chains reported below all come from one sample, sequenced in a study of shared clonotypes between healthy human individuals. The assay was immunoSEQ multiplex PCR, and TCRdb's table has in-frame clones only and misses some. The sample yields 450,000 to 500,000 clones, 70% to 80% seen once. Input material: PBMCs. The receptors come from a woman in her thirties or forties in good health. Some clones in this sample may be carry-over from other donors' samples.

This chain uses TRBV14 with TRBJ2-3; TRBD2 aligns across 8 bases. J was trimmed by 3 bases and V by 3 bases; bases with no gene match: 8. There are 16 residues in the CDR3. Germline loops: CDR1 SGHDN, CDR2 FVKESK. Here the CDR3 DNA reads TGTGCCAGCAGCCATGCTTTAGCGGGGAGGACAGATACGCAGTATTTT. Amino acids: CASSHALAGRTDTQYF. Full variable domain (remainder filled in from reference TRBV14 and TRBJ2-3): EAGVTQFPSHSVIEKGQTVTLRCDPISGHDNLYWYRRVMGKEIKFLLHFVKESKQDESGMPNNRFLAERTGGTYSTLKVQPAELEDSGVYFCASSHALAGRTDTQYFGPGTRLTVL.

This clone appeared a few times. This chain uses TRBV7-9 with TRBJ1-2; 7 bases fit TRBD1. The V and J ends lost 2 bases and 5 bases, in that order; junction bases with no gene match: 20. The CDR3 loop spans 19 amino acids. Germline assignment: CDR1 SEHNR and CDR2 FQNEAQ (reference sequence). The chain's CDR3 is CASSLPERGQKKALYGYTF. CDR3 coding DNA: TGTGCCAGCAGCTTACCGGAGAGGGGACAGAAGAAGGCCCTATATGGCTACACCTTC.

Comment on this clone: One junction end disagrees with the germline gene, perhaps due to a read error. In DNA, the CDR3 is TGTGCCGGCAGGGGGAGGGCTGGGGCCAACGTCCTGACTTTC. Encoded protein: CAGRGRAGANVLTF. This sequence joins TRBV11-2 and TRBJ2-6; D tentatively reads TRBD1 or TRBD2 (7 bases each). The CDR3 runs 14 residues. CDR1 and CDR2 (germline): SGHAT, FQNNGV.

V and J are TRBV7-9 and TRBJ2-7; 9 nucleotides match TRBD2. CDR1 SEHNR and CDR2 FQNEAQ come from the germline V gene (reference sequence). V lost 5 bases and J lost 6; bases outside the gene matches: 11. This CDR3 comprises 15 residues. CDR3 in DNA: TGTGCCAGCAGCCACCTTGGGGCGGGAGGGCCCGAGCAGTACTTC. Its protein is CASSHLGAGGPEQYF.

The chain recombines TRBV7-2 with TRBJ1-4; no reliable D call. The CDR3 sequence is 15 residues long. V dropped 6 bases and J dropped 3 bases, with 14 bases sitting between them. CDR1 is SGHTA, CDR2 FQGNSA, per germline. Written as DNA, the CDR3 is TGTGCCAGCAGTACCAGACCAGCGGCTAATGAAAAACTGTTTTTT. It translates to CASSTRPAANEKLFF.

The V call is TRBV28, the J call TRBJ2-1; perhaps D is TRBD1 or TRBD2 (5 bases each). Germline lookup yields CDR1 MDHEN and CDR2 SYDVKM. There are 15 residues in the CDR3. V dropped 5 bases and J dropped 2 bases, with 13 bases sitting between them. CDR3 sequence reads: CASSNWDAPYNEQFF. In DNA, the CDR3 is TGTGCCAGCAGTAACTGGGACGCCCCCTACAATGAGCAGTTCTTC.

The chain uses TRBV11-1 and TRBJ2-7; 10 bases are a match to TRBD2. CDR1 SGHAT and CDR2 FQDESV come from the germline V gene (reference sequence). J gave up 4 bases and V 1 base, and 4 bases lay outside the gene matches. The CDR3 has 15 residues. In nucleotides, the CDR3 is TGTGCCAGCAGCTTAGAGCTAGCGGGAGCTTACGAGCAGTACTTC. It specifies CASSLELAGAYEQYF. Full variable domain (outside the CDR3, taken from reference TRBV11-1 and TRBJ2-7): EAEVAQSPRYKITEKSQAVAFWCDPISGHATLYWYRQILGQGPELLVQFQDESVVDDSQLPKDRFSAERLKGVDSTLKIQPAELGDSAMYLCASSLELAGAYEQYFGPGTRLTVT.

The rearrangement links TRBV28 to TRBJ2-5, with 7 bases fitting TRBD1. This CDR3 has 23 amino acids. Germline V gene data show CDR1 as MDHEN and CDR2 as SYDVKM. J gave up 4 bases and V 8 bases, and 37 bases lay outside the gene matches. The CDR3 DNA reads as TGTGCCAGCCTCTACCGACATGAGACAGGGATTGCGCCCCTAGCTAAGCTACCAGAGACCCAGTACTTC. This gives the protein CASLYRHETGIAPLAKLPETQYF. Drawing the rest from reference TRBV28 and TRBJ2-5, the complete variable domain is DVKVTQSSRYLVKRTGEKVFLECVQDMDHENMFWYRQDPGLGLRLIYFSYDVKMKEKGDIPEGYSVSREKKERFSLILESASTNQTSMYLCASLYRHETGIAPLAKLPETQYFGPGTRLLVL.

As for this clone: At the DNA level, this CDR3 is encoded by other sequences in the same sample as well. The chain employs TRBV18 and TRBJ2-7, with 9 bases aligning to TRBD2. The CDR3 totals 14 residues. From germline, CDR1 is KGHSH and CDR2 LQKENI. V shed 0 bases, J shed 3 bases, and the junction held 0 bases outside the gene matches. The CDR3 region has the DNA TGTGCCAGCTCACCACCTAGCGGGAGCTACGAGCAGTACTTC. As protein: CASSPPSGSYEQYF.

The V gene is TRBV6-1, the J gene TRBJ2-3; D perhaps matches TRBD2 (6 bases). Trimming stripped 1 base from V and 6 bases from J, with 8 bases between. The CDR3 is 13 amino acids. Per germline, CDR1 MNHNS and CDR2 SASEGT. CDR3 nucleotides: TGTGCCAGCAGTGAAGGGAGGGGCGATACGCAGTATTTT. Amino acids: CASSEGRGDTQYF.

This clone was detected ten times or more. The chain joins TRBV7-9 to TRBJ1-4, with D tentatively TRBD1 (6 bases). The CDR3 covers 16 residues. Trimming stripped 3 bases from V and 7 bases from J, with 18 bases between. The germline CDR1 and CDR2 sequences are SEHNR and FQNEAQ (reference sequence). The CDR3 DNA reads as TGTGCCAGCAGCTTGACCGGGGGCGAGGGAGGTGAAAAACTGTTTTTT. It specifies CASSLTGGEGGEKLFF.

The gene calls are TRBV6-5 and TRBJ1-1; 9 positions agree with TRBD1. CDR3 length: 15 residues. Germline CDR1 reads MNHEY; CDR2 reads SVGAGI. Trimming removed 6 bases from V and 5 bases from J; junction bases left unmatched: 10. CDR3 loop: CASSKPGQGGTEAFF. CDR3 DNA: TGTGCCAGCAGCAAACCGGGACAGGGAGGAACTGAAGCTTTCTTT.

The chain couples TRBV4-1 to TRBJ2-1; 9 bases match TRBD2. CDR3 length: 16 residues. J lost 7 bases, V lost 1 base, and 8 bases had no gene match. The V gene's germline CDR1 is MGHRA and CDR2 YSYEKL. The DNA for the CDR3 is TGCGCCAGCAGCCAAGGGGCCGCGGGAGGGCGAAATGAGCAGTTCTTC. It specifies CASSQGAAGGRNEQFF.

The V and J genes are TRBV4-3 and TRBJ2-3, with 14 bases aligning to TRBD2. The CDR3 consists of 17 residues. V lost 1 base and J lost 3; bases outside the gene matches: 3. Germline CDR1 is LGHNA and CDR2 is YSLEER. The CDR3 nucleotides are TGCGCCAGCAGCCAAGGACTAGCGGGAGGGCCTACAGATACGCAGTATTTT. It codes for CASSQGLAGGPTDTQYF.

This clone has only a few counts. The sample carries other DNA sequences with the same CDR3. This sequence joins TRBV7-2 and TRBJ2-1; TRBD1 might be the D (5 bases). The CDR3 length is 14 residues. With 0 bases removed from V and 2 bases from J, the gap between germline ends came to 5 bases. Germline values: CDR1 SGHTA, CDR2 FQGNSA. The CDR3 bases are TGTGCCAGCAGCTTAGCGGGGCCCTACAATGAGCAGTTCTTC. Translation: CASSLAGPYNEQFF.

This clone was detected only once. The chain recombines TRBV10-2 with TRBJ2-7, with 9 bases matching TRBD2. V gave up 3 bases and J gave up 2 bases; unmatched junction bases: 2. The CDR3 runs to 14 residues. Germline CDR1 WSHSY, CDR2 SAAADI. The chain's CDR3 is CASSETSGPYEQYF. CDR3 coding DNA: TGCGCCAGCAGTGAAACTAGCGGGCCCTACGAGCAGTACTTC.

This clone is a singleton in its sample. This chain links TRBV27 with TRBJ2-5; D ambiguous. Germline CDR1 and CDR2: MNHEY and SMNVEV (reference sequence). The CDR3 spans 13 residues. V was shortened by 5 bases and J by 4 bases, with 11 bases between the two germline ends. This chain's CDR3 is CASSLGVLETQYF. The DNA for the CDR3 is TGTGCCAGCAGTCTTGGGGTTTTAGAGACCCAGTACTTC.

The chain links TRBV10-1 to TRBJ2-3; D unclear. Germline V CDR1 and CDR2: WNHNN, SYGVQD (reference sequence). V was shortened by 7 bases and J by 4 bases, with 3 bases between the two germline ends. The length of the CDR3 is 10 residues. The CDR3 here is CASKSDTQYF. DNA for the CDR3: TGCGCCAGCAAATCAGATACGCAGTATTTT.

The chain uses TRBV7-9 and TRBJ2-3, with D unclear. The CDR3 length is 14 residues. The germline V gene has CDR1 SEHNR and CDR2 FQNEAQ (reference sequence). Between the trimmed V and J ends, which lost 3 bases and 0 bases, there was a span of 7 bases. This CDR3 reads CASSLLGSTDTQYF. Here the CDR3 DNA reads TGTGCCAGCAGCTTGCTAGGAAGCACAGATACGCAGTATTTT.

J is TRBJ1-5 and V is TRBV16, with D uncertain. The CDR3 contains 15 residues. CDR1 KGHSY and CDR2 FQNENV come from the germline V gene. The V end was cut by 0 bases, the J end by 5 bases, with 11 bases between. DNA for the CDR3: TGTGCCAGCAGCCAATCGGGAGGGATTGATCAGCCCCAGCATTTT. Amino acids: CASSQSGGIDQPQHF.

Only one count was recorded for this clone. The rearrangement uses TRBV2 and TRBJ2-1; D ambiguous. Per the germline V gene, CDR1 is SNHLY and CDR2 is FYNNEI. V lost 3 bases to trimming and J lost 6 bases, with 12 bases between them. The CDR3 runs 14 residues. The CDR3 protein is CASSEAPRSNEQFF. The CDR3 nucleotides read TGTGCCAGCAGTGAGGCCCCCCGCTCCAATGAGCAGTTCTTC.

V is TRBV9 and J is TRBJ1-4; 7 nucleotides align to TRBD1. Germline lookup yields CDR1 SGDLS and CDR2 YYNGEE. The J segment lost 5 bases and the V segment lost 0 bases, leaving 4 bases of the junction unmatched. This CDR3 region has 15 residues. CDR3 bases: TGTGCCAGCAGCGTAGGGGGACAGTTAAATGAAAAACTGTTTTTT. This translates into CASSVGGQLNEKLFF.

The chain uses TRBV5-1 and TRBJ1-1; D not resolved. CDR3 size: 14 residues. The V gene's germline CDR1 is SGHRS and CDR2 YFSETQ. V was pared by 0 bases and J by 3 bases, with 9 bases between. CDR3 amino acids: CASSLVSGDTEAFF. CDR3 in DNA: TGCGCCAGCAGCTTGGTTAGTGGGGACACTGAAGCTTTCTTT.

The V call is TRBV10-3, the J call TRBJ2-7; the D gene is possibly TRBD2 (6 bases). The germline CDR1 and CDR2 sequences are ENHRY and SYGVKD. The CDR3 sequence is 13 residues long. Trimming shortened V by 8 bases and J by 4 bases, and 15 bases separated the two germline ends. CDR3 DNA: TGTGCCATCGGATGGGGCGGGACTTACGAGCAGTACTTC. It is translated as CAIGWGGTYEQYF.

The chain joins TRBV6-1 to TRBJ1-1; D is perhaps TRBD1 (5 bases). V was trimmed by 5 bases and J by 8 bases, leaving 18 bases between them. The V gene's germline CDR1 is MNHNS and CDR2 SASEGT. The CDR3 totals 14 residues. The CDR3 reads CASSWVLGVGEAFF. DNA of the CDR3: TGTGCCAGCAGTTGGGTACTGGGGGTTGGGGAAGCTTTCTTT.

The chain is built from TRBV7-2 and TRBJ1-5; 8 nucleotides line up with TRBD1. V lost 1 base, J lost 6 bases, and 2 bases stayed unmatched. Germline CDR1 and CDR2: SGHTA and FQGNSA. CDR3 length equals 14 residues. The CDR3 is CASSLDRGTQPQHF. As DNA, the CDR3 is TGTGCCAGCAGCTTAGACAGGGGGACTCAGCCCCAGCATTTT.

The rearrangement joins TRBV4-2 to TRBJ1-2; D remains ambiguous. The CDR3 has 15 amino acids. In germline, CDR1 is LGHNA, CDR2 YNFKEQ. V lost 4 bases and J lost 3, with 15 bases in between. Written as DNA, the CDR3 is TGTGCCAGCAGCCTTAGCTCCGGGAGGGACTATGGCTACACCTTC. Its translation: CASSLSSGRDYGYTF.

The chain uses TRBV19 and TRBJ2-2; 9 bases line up with TRBD2. After removal of 4 bases from V and 2 bases from J, the junction contained 2 bases not matched to a gene. This CDR3 is built from 15 residues. Looked up from germline, CDR1 is LNHDA and CDR2 is SQIVND (reference sequence). In DNA form, the CDR3 reads TGTGCCAGTAGTAGGACTAGCGTTAACACCGGGGAGCTGTTTTTT. Translation gives CASSRTSVNTGELFF.